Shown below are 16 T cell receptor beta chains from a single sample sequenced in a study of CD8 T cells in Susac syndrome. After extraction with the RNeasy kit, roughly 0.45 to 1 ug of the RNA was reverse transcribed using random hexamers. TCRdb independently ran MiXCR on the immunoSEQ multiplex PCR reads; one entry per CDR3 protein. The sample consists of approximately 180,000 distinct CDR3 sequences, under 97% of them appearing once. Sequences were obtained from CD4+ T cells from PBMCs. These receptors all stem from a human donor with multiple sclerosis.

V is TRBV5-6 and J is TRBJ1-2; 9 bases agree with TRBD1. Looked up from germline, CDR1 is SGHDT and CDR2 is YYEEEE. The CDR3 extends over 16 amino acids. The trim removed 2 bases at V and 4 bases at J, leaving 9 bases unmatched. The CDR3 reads CASSLGTGKVSYGYTF. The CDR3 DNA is TGTGCCAGCAGCTTAGGGACAGGGAAAGTGTCCTATGGCTACACCTTC.

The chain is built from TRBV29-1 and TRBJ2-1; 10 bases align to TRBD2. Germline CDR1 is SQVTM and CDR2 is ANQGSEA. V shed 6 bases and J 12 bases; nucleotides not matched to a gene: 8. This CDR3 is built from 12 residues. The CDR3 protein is CSVLSGGAVQFF. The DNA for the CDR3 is TGCAGCGTGCTCAGCGGGGGGGCCGTGCAGTTCTTC.

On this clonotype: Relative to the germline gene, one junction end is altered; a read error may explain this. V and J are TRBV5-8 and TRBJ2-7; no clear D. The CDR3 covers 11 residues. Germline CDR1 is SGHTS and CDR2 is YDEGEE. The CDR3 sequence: CASSLDVVHDF. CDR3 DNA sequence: TGTGCCAGCAGCCTGGACGTGGTACACGACTTC.

DNA for the CDR3: TGCAGTGCTAGGGAAACCTTCAGGGGCTATGGCTACACCTTC. Translated: CSARETFRGYGYTF. The chain joins TRBV20-1 to TRBJ1-2, with D tentatively TRBD1 (6 bases). The length of the CDR3 is 14 residues. V lost 3 bases to trimming and J lost 4 bases, with 15 bases between them. Germline V gene data show CDR1 as DFQATT and CDR2 as SNEGSKA (reference sequence).

The CDR3 bases are TGTGCCAGCTGGGGGGCTGGCGATGGCTACACCTTC. It translates to CASWGAGDGYTF. The rearrangement joins TRBV6-2 or TRBV6-3 to TRBJ1-2, with a tentative D call TRBD1 (6 bases). From germline, CDR1 is MNHEY and CDR2 SVGEGT. The CDR3 length is 12 residues. The V and J ends lost 8 bases and 6 bases respectively, with 13 bases between them.

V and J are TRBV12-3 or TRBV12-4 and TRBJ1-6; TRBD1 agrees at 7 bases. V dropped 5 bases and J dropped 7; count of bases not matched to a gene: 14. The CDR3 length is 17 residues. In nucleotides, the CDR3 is TGTGCCAGCAGTGACCGACAGGGAGGATTTTACAATTCACCCCTCCACTTT. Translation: CASSDRQGGFYNSPLHF.

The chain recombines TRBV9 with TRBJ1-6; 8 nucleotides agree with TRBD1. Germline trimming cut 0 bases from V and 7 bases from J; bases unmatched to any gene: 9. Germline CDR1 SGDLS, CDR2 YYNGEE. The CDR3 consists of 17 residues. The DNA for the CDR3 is TGTGCCAGCAGCGTAGACTTCAACCGGGACAGGAATTCACCCCTCCACTTT. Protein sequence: CASSVDFNRDRNSPLHF.

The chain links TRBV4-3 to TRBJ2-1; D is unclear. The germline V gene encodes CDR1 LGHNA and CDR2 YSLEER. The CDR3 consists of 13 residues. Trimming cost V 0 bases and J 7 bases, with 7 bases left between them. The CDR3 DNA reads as TGCGCCAGCAGCCAAGATCTCGGGAATGAGCAGTTCTTC. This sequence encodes CASSQDLGNEQFF.

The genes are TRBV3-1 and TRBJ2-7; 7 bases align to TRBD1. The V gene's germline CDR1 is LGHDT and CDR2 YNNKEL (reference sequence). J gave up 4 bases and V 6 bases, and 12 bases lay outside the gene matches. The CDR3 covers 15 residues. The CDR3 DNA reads TGTGCCAGCAGTTATCGGGCGACAGGGTCTTACGAGCAGTACTTC. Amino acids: CASSYRATGSYEQYF.

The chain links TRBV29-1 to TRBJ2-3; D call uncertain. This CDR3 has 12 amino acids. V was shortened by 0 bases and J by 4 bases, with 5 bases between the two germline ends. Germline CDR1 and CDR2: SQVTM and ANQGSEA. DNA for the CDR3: TGCAGCGTTGAAGACGTGGCAGATACGCAGTATTTT. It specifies CSVEDVADTQYF.

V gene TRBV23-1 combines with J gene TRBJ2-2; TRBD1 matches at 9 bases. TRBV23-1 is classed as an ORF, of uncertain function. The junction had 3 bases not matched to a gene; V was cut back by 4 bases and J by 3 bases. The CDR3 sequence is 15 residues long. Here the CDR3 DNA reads TGCGCCAGCAGTCGGCACAGGGGGCACACCGGGGAGCTGTTTTTT. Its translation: CASSRHRGHTGELFF.

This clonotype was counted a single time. The DNA of the CDR3 is TGTGCCAGCAGCATTTCGACTACCAAGCCCACAGATACGCAGTATTTT. Translating gives CASSISTTKPTDTQYF. The chain employs TRBV3-1 and TRBJ2-3; D perhaps matches TRBD2 (5 bases). This CDR3 contains 16 residues. V lost 5 bases to trimming and J lost 2 bases, with 17 bases between them. The germline gives CDR1 LGHDT, CDR2 YNNKEL (reference sequence).

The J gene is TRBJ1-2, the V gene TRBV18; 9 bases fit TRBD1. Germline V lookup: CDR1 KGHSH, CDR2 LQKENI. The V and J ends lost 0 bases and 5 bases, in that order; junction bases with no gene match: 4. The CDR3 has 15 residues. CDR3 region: CASSPPGTGRYGYTF. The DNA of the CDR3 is TGTGCCAGCTCACCACCCGGGACAGGGCGATATGGCTACACCTTC.

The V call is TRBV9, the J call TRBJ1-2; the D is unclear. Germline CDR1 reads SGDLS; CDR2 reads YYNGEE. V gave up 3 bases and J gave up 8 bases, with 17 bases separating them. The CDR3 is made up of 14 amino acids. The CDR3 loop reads CASSETDAQDGYTF. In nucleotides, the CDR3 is TGTGCCAGCAGCGAAACCGACGCGCAGGACGGCTACACCTTC. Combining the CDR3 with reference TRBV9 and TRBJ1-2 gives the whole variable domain DSGVTQTPKHLITATGQRVTLRCSPRSGDLSVYWYQQSLDQGLQFLIQYYNGEERAKGNILERFSAQQFPDLHSELNLSSLELGDSALYFCASSETDAQDGYTFGSGTRLTVV.

CDR3 bases: TGTGCCAGCTCGGAGAATGGACAGGGTCGTTATGGCTACACCTTC. Residues: CASSENGQGRYGYTF. The chain links TRBV27 to TRBJ1-2; TRBD1 matches 8 bases. This CDR3 spans 15 amino acids. The V gene's germline CDR1 is MNHEY and CDR2 SMNVEV (reference sequence). Trimming took 8 bases from V and 5 from J; bases not matched to a gene: 13.

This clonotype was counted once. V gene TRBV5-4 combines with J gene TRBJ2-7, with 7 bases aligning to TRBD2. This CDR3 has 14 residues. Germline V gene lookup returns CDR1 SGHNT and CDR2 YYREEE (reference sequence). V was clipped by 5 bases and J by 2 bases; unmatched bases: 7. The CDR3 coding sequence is TGTGCCAGCAGGCCGGGCGGGGGACCCTACGAGCAGTACTTC. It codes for CASRPGGGPYEQYF.